This passage covers 4 T cell receptor beta chains from one sample sequenced in a study of blood T cell repertoires in COVID-19. The method was immunoSEQ multiplex PCR; TCRdb's version includes in-frame clones alone and lacks a portion of them. The sample has some 99,000 clones, about 80% seen once. Sequenced sample: peripheral blood. The origin of the receptors is a woman in her forties or fifties with acute or convalescent COVID-19.

The chain has TRBV11-2 and TRBJ1-2; a possible D gene is TRBD1 (6 bases). The CDR3 covers 16 residues. V was clipped by 1 base and J by 5 bases, with 17 bases between them. The germline gives CDR1 SGHAT, CDR2 FQNNGV. CDR3 sequence reads: CASSLGAGDKVYGYTF. The CDR3 coding sequence is TGTGCCAGCAGCTTAGGAGCAGGGGATAAGGTTTATGGCTACACCTTC.

The rearrangement links TRBV6-1 to TRBJ1-2; D call uncertain. This CDR3 is 13 amino acids long. Germline V gene sequence: CDR1 MNHNS, CDR2 SASEGT. Trimming left V 3 bases short and J 2 bases short, with 7 bases between. CDR3 nucleotide sequence: TGTGCCAGCAGTGATCCGGGGAACTATGGCTACACCTTC. Its translation is CASSDPGNYGYTF.

The count of this clone is one. The gene calls are TRBV11-3 and TRBJ2-1, with 11 bases aligning to TRBD1. CDR1 is SGHNT, CDR2 YENEEA, per germline. V was clipped by 3 bases and J by 8 bases; unmatched bases: 3. The CDR3 runs to 14 residues. The CDR3 DNA follows: TGTGCCAGCAGCTTGAGGACAGGGGGCTATGAGCAGTTCTTC. This codes for CASSLRTGGYEQFF.

The V call is TRBV6-2 or TRBV6-3, the J call TRBJ1-2; maybe TRBD1 (6 bases). The length of the CDR3 is 17 residues. Between the trimmed V and J ends, which lost 4 bases and 0 bases, there was a span of 18 bases. Germline assignment: CDR1 MNHEY and CDR2 SVGEGT. The chain's CDR3 is CASSSPLGAPPNYGYTF. The CDR3 DNA reads TGTGCCAGCAGTTCCCCTCTGGGGGCCCCTCCTAACTATGGCTACACCTTC.